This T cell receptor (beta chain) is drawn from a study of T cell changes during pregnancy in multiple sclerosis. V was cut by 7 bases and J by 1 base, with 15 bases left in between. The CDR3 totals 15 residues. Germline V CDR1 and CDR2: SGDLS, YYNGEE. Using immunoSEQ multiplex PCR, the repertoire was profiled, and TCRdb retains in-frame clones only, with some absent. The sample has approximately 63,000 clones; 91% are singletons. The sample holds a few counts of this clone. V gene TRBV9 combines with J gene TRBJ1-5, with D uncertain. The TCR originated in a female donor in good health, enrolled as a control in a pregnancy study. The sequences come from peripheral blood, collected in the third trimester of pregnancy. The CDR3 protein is CASGRGSGSNQPQHF. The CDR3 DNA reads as TGTGCCAGCGGGAGAGGATCGGGGAGCAATCAGCCCCAGCATTTT.